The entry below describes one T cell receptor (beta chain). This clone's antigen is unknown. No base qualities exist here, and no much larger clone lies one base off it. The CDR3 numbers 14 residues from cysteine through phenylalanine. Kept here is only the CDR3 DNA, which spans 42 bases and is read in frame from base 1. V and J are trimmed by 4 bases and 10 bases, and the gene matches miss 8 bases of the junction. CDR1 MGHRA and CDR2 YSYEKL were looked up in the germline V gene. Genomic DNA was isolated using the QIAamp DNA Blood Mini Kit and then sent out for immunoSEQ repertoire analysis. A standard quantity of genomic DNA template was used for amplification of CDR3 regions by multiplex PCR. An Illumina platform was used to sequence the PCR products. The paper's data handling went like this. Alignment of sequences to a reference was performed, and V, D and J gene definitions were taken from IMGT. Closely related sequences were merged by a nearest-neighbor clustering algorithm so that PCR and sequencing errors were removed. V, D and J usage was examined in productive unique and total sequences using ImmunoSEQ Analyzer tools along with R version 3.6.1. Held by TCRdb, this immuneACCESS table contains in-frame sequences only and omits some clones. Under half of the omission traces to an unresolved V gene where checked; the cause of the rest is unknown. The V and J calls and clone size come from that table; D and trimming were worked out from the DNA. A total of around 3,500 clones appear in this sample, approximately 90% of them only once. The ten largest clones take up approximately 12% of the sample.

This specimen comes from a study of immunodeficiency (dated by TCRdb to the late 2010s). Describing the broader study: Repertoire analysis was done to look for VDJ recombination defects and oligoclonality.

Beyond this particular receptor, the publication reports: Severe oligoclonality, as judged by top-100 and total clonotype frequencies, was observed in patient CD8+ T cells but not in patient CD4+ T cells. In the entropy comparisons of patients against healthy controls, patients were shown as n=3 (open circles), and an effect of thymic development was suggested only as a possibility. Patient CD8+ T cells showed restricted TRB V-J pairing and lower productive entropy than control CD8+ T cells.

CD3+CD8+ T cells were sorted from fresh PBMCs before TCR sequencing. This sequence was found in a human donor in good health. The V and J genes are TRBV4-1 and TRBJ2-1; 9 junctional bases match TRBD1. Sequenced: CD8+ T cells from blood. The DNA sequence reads TGCGCCAGCAGCCGGGGACAGGGAGATTTCGAGCAGTTCTTC. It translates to CASSRGQGDFEQFF.